Listed below are T cell receptor beta chains from one sample, sequenced in a study of shared clonotypes between healthy human individuals. This table comes from immunoSEQ multiplex PCR, and its TCRdb copy is limited to in-frame clones, with some not included. The sample consists of some 2,500,000 clones, 93% of them appearing once. Source material: naive CD4+ T cells from PBMCs. Source of these receptors: a young man in good health. Some clones in this sample may be carry-over from other donors' samples. Both conserved end residues are part of each CDR3. The D gene is left open where the match is weak. A row's size may be missing; if present it is once, few, many or a size class.

J	V	D	size	DNA	CDR3
TRBJ1-2	TRBV7-9	TRBD1	NA	TGTGCCAGCAGCTCAGGGGGTTTGGGCTACACCTTC	CASSSGGLGYTF
TRBJ2-2	TRBV7-2	NA	NA	TGTGCCAGCAGCTCAAGGACCCCGAGTAGCGGGAACACCGGGGAGCTGTTTTTT	CASSSRTPSSGNTGELFF
TRBJ2-1	TRBV7-2	NA	NA	TGTGCCAGCAGCTTAGAGGCTGGCAATGAGCAGTTCTTC	CASSLEAGNEQFF
TRBJ2-7	TRBV7-3	NA	NA	TGTGCCAGCAGCCACGGGGTTACCTACGAGCAGTACTTC	CASSHGVTYEQYF
TRBJ2-2	TRBV2	TRBD1	NA	TGTGCCAGCAGGGGACAGGGGGCTGTTGTCGGGGAGCTGTTTTTT	CASRGQGAVVGELFF
TRBJ1-1	TRBV5-1	NA	NA	TGCGCCAGCAGCTTCAACAGCATGAACACTGAAGCTTTCTTT	CASSFNSMNTEAFF
TRBJ1-1	TRBV25-1	NA	NA	TGTGCCAGCACCCCCCCAGGGCGGAACACTGAAGCTTTCTTT	CASTPPGRNTEAFF
TRBJ1-6	TRBV6-5	NA	NA	TGTGCCAGCTCCGGGACGTTTAATTCACCCCTCCACTTT	CASSGTFNSPLHF
TRBJ2-3	TRBV15	NA	once	TGTGCCACCAGCAGAACCCGGGACCGAGGCACAGATACGCAGTATTTT	CATSRTRDRGTDTQYF
TRBJ2-3	TRBV7-2	TRBD2	once	TGTGCTACCACCCTATTAGCGGGAGTGAGTGATACGCAGTATTTT	CATTLLAGVSDTQYF
TRBJ1-1	TRBV6-1	NA	NA	TGTGCCAGCAGTGAAAATAGTAGGGTGGGCACTGAAGCTTTCTTT	CASSENSRVGTEAFF
TRBJ1-1	TRBV28	NA	NA	TGTGCCAGCAGGGGGATTGGGACCCAGAACACTGAAGCTTTCTTT	CASRGIGTQNTEAFF
TRBJ2-1	TRBV14	NA	NA	TGTGCCAGCAGCCAATTTAATGTTCGGGGGAGACCCAATGAGCAGTTCTTC	CASSQFNVRGRPNEQFF
TRBJ1-2	TRBV29-1	NA	NA	TGCAGCGTTGAGGAAGGCAGGAACTATGGCTACACCTTC	CSVEEGRNYGYTF
TRBJ1-1	TRBV19	NA	NA	TGTGCCAGTAGCCTCCCCCGGCGGGGTAACACTGAAGCTTTCTTT	CASSLPRRGNTEAFF
TRBJ1-5	TRBV10-3	TRBD1	NA	TGTGCCATCAGTTCGGACAGGGTGGGACAGCCCCAGCATTTT	CAISSDRVGQPQHF
TRBJ2-5	TRBV29-1	NA	NA	TGCAGCGCCAAAGGAGGGGCCGAGACCCAGTACTTC	CSAKGGAETQYF
TRBJ2-7	TRBV19	NA	NA	TGTGCCAGTAGTACGACAGTATACTACGAGCAGTACTTC	CASSTTVYYEQYF
TRBJ1-2	TRBV7-9	NA	NA	TGTGCCAGCAGCTTATCCCCTAGGACGAGGGACGGCTACACCTTC	CASSLSPRTRDGYTF
TRBJ2-1	TRBV29-1	NA	NA	TGCAGCGTTGGGATCTGGGGGAAGGGCAATGAGCAGTTCTTC	CSVGIWGKGNEQFF
TRBJ2-7	TRBV28	NA	NA	TGTGCCAGCAGTTTGGAGGGAATTCTCTACGAGCAGTACTTC	CASSLEGILYEQYF
TRBJ2-7	TRBV28	NA	once	TGTGCCAGCAGTGCCGGCCTCCCCTACGAGCAGTACTTC	CASSAGLPYEQYF
TRBJ2-6	TRBV18	TRBD2	NA	TGTGCCAGCTCAACCCGCCTAGCGGGAGAAGTGGGAGGGGCCAACGTCCTGACTTTC	CASSTRLAGEVGGANVLTF
TRBJ1-4	TRBV5-5	NA	NA	TGTGCCAGCAGCCACGCCAGACTTGCAACTAATGAAAAACTGTTTTTT	CASSHARLATNEKLFF
TRBJ1-2	TRBV18	TRBD1	NA	TGTGCCAGCTCACCGGGACAGGGGCATCTTTACTATGGCTACACCTTC	CASSPGQGHLYYGYTF
TRBJ1-1	TRBV27	NA	NA	TGTGCCAGCAGTGCCCCCGCGACAGGGAACACTGAAGCTTTCTTT	CASSAPATGNTEAFF
TRBJ1-4	TRBV7-2	TRBD1	NA	TGTGCCAGCACTTACAGGGGGGCCACTAATGAAAAACTGTTTTTT	CASTYRGATNEKLFF
TRBJ2-3	TRBV5-1	TRBD2	NA	TGCGCCAGCAGCGTTAGCGGGCGCACAGATACGCAGTATTTT	CASSVSGRTDTQYF
TRBJ1-1	TRBV5-1	TRBD1	NA	TGCGCCAGCAGCTTGGAGGGACAGGCAAAGGGCACTGAAGCTTTCTTT	CASSLEGQAKGTEAFF
TRBJ2-3	TRBV9	TRBD2	NA	TGTGCCAGCAGTCCTAGCGGGAGAATGGCAGATACGCAGTATTTT	CASSPSGRMADTQYF
TRBJ2-7	TRBV23-1	TRBD1	once	TGCGCCAGCATTAGGGACAGCTGGTCCTACGAGCAGTACTTC	CASIRDSWSYEQYF
TRBJ2-1	TRBV6-5	NA	NA	TGTGCCAGCAGACCCCCGGGCTCCTACAATGAGCAGTTCTTC	CASRPPGSYNEQFF
TRBJ1-1	TRBV27	TRBD1	NA	TGTGCCAGCAGAAAAGACGGGACAGGGGAGGGCACTGAAGCTTTCTTT	CASRKDGTGEGTEAFF
TRBJ2-1	TRBV11-2	NA	NA	TGTGCCAGCAGCCCCCGGGCTAGCAGATACAATGAGCAGTTCTTC	CASSPRASRYNEQFF
TRBJ2-2	TRBV7-8	NA	NA	TGTGCCAGCAGCCTCGCTACCGGGGAGCTGTTTTTT	CASSLATGELFF
TRBJ1-4	TRBV7-9	NA	NA	TGTGCCAGCAGCTTAGACCCCTTTCCGGAAAAACTGTTTTTT	CASSLDPFPEKLFF
TRBJ2-1	TRBV9	NA	NA	TGTGCCAGCAGCCCCCGGAGGGGGAGGGCCGGTAATGAGCAGTTCTTC	CASSPRRGRAGNEQFF
TRBJ2-1	TRBV2	NA	once	TGTGCCGGAGGGGTCAGTAATGAGCAGTTCTTC	CAGGVSNEQFF
TRBJ2-2	TRBV9	TRBD1	NA	TGTGCCAGCAGCTCCCGGACAGGGGGCGAATTTTCCGGGGAGCTGTTTTTT	CASSSRTGGEFSGELFF
TRBJ1-3	TRBV5-1	NA	NA	TGCGCCAGCAGCTTGGATAGCTCTGGAAACACCATATATTTT	CASSLDSSGNTIYF
TRBJ2-2	TRBV6-1	TRBD2	NA	TGTGCCAGCAGGCCGCGGGAGAGGAACACCGGGGAGCTGTTTTTT	CASRPRERNTGELFF